This T cell receptor beta chain was sequenced in a study of cytomegalovirus exposure and HLA in healthy donors. Whole-study results and caveats: An assumption of roughly uniform sequencing depth across donors underlay the presence/absence analyses. Immune exposure information comprised only CMV serostatus. As confirmed in vitro, a few CMV-associated chains were specific for CMV antigens. From TCR beta sequences, most subjects' HLA-A and HLA-B alleles were reportedly predicted accurately.

The primer mix had 60 Vbeta and 13 Jbeta primers. Repertoires were generated with immunoSEQ multiplex PCR, while TCRdb's copy carries only in-frame clones and drops some. The profile shows tens of thousands of clones, 70% to 85% of them singletons. A word on this clone: The antigen is not known.

Specimen: PBMCs. This sequence originates from a woman in her forties in good health and CMV-seropositive.

CDR3 protein: CASSQDKLTNYGYTF. CDR3 coding DNA: TGTGCCAGCAGCCAAGATAAACTCACTAACTATGGCTACACCTTC. The chain is built from TRBV4-2 and TRBJ1-2, with unresolved D. Trimming removed 0 bases from V and 0 bases from J, with 8 bases in between. Germline-derived CDR1 and CDR2 are LGHNA and YNFKEQ. The CDR3 has 15 amino acids.